This record covers a single TCR beta chain. Its antigen is unidentified. This record belongs to a study of regulatory T cells in long-lasting Graves disease. For the study at large: Freshly diagnosed Graves' patients had used antithyroid drugs for under 3 months.

Investigators prepared the TCR beta libraries by applying iRepertoire HTBI primers and Arm-PCR of CDR3 regions. TCRdb independently ran MiXCR on the multiplex PCR reads; one entry per CDR3 protein. The sample carries 350,000 to 500,000 distinct CDR3 sequences, approximately 14% recorded once. Germline V CDR1 and CDR2: SGHTA, FQGTGA. This CDR3 has 18 amino acids. V lost 5 bases and J lost 3; bases outside the gene matches: 11. Overall study results and limits: Possibly, accuracy suffered from the small sample size.

The time point here: newly diagnosed GD, antithyroid drugs for less than 3 months. After RNA was extracted from PBMCs, the TCR library was made from it. This sample also belongs to another study, concerning T cells in Graves' hyperthyroidism and ophthalmopathy. According to that study: Absent ophthalmopathy progression within 18 months defined stable Graves' hyperthyroidism.

This sequence joins TRBV7-3 and TRBJ2-3; 13 nucleotides match TRBD2. The TCR originated in a woman aged 50 to 60 with Graves disease. Here the sequenced sample was peripheral blood mononuclear cells (PBMCs), taken at new diagnosis, from a patient treated with antithyroid drugs. CDR3 DNA sequence: TGTGCCAGCAGCCCCCCCTCCGGGACTAGCGGGAATACAGATACGCAGTATTTT. Translation gives CASSPPSGTSGNTDTQYF.